This T cell receptor (beta chain) was identified in a study of monozygotic twins with inflammatory bowel disease. Notes on the study in general: A lone strong IBD-associated signal or clonotype found no support. IBD patients had lower TCRbeta diversity (inverse Simpson) than healthy co-twins.

Worth noting for this clonotype: The antigen is undetermined.

Germline V gene data show CDR1 as SGHRS and CDR2 as YFSETQ. This CDR3 spans 16 amino acids. cDNA was made in eight separate reactions per sample. TCRdb re-analyzed the 5' RACE reads; it lists each CDR3 protein once, without DNA. The sample has approximately 400,000 distinct CDR3 sequences, and its top ten clones hold about 2.5%. The chain carries TRBV5-1 and TRBJ2-3; TCRdb outputs TRBD2, but without DNA this stays unchecked. Material: blood. The TCR comes from a human donor with ulcerative colitis or Crohn's disease, or a healthy co-twin of an affected twin (not recorded which). Here the CDR3 reads CASSLQRGGDTDTQYF.